The 14 T cell receptor beta chains reported below all come from one sample, sequenced in a study of blood T cell repertoires in COVID-19. Profiling relied on immunoSEQ multiplex PCR, and the TCRdb table lists in-frame clones only, not all of them. Counted here are over 130,000 clones, 80% to 85% occurring once; the ten biggest clones make up about 8%. The sample consisted of peripheral blood. All receptors come from a human donor in a cohort sampled during active COVID-19.

As DNA, the CDR3 is TGTGCCAGTACTTTGCGGGGTTCTGGCACTGAAGCTTTCTTT. Translation gives CASTLRGSGTEAFF. This chain joins TRBV19 and TRBJ1-1; the D is unclear. CDR3 length: 14 residues. V lost 7 bases, J lost 4 bases, and 16 bases lay in between. Looked up from germline, CDR1 is LNHDA and CDR2 is SQIVND (reference sequence).

This clone occurred a few times. The CDR3 DNA is TGTGCCAGCAGCTTCGGGGGTGGCTACACCTTC. This translates into CASSFGGGYTF. This chain links TRBV7-9 with TRBJ1-2; D possibly corresponds to TRBD1 (5 bases). Germline V gene data show CDR1 as SEHNR and CDR2 as FQNEAQ (reference sequence). Trimming took off 3 bases at V and 7 bases at J, with 6 bases between the two ends. This CDR3 has 11 residues.

The V and J genes are TRBV9 and TRBJ2-3; 7 nucleotides match TRBD1. Looked up from germline, CDR1 is SGDLS and CDR2 is YYNGEE. The ends lost 4 bases at V and 1 base at J; junction bases unmatched: 9. This CDR3 region has 16 residues. Written as DNA, the CDR3 is TGTGCCAGCAGCCCTCGCCGGCAGGGGGGCACAGATACGCAGTATTTT. This codes for CASSPRRQGGTDTQYF. The full variable domain, completed using reference TRBV9 and TRBJ2-3, is DSGVTQTPKHLITATGQRVTLRCSPRSGDLSVYWYQQSLDQGLQFLIQYYNGEERAKGNILERFSAQQFPDLHSELNLSSLELGDSALYFCASSPRRQGGTDTQYFGPGTRLTVL.

The chain has TRBV28 and TRBJ1-5; 7 bases align to TRBD1. The germline V gene has CDR1 MDHEN and CDR2 SYDVKM. The CDR3 covers 14 residues. V lost 5 bases, J lost 5 bases, and 6 bases stayed unmatched. DNA of the CDR3: TGTGCCAGCAGTCCGCCGACAGGGCATCAGCCCCAGCATTTT. This codes for CASSPPTGHQPQHF.

The rearrangement joins TRBV28 to TRBJ2-2, with a possible D match to TRBD1 (6 bases). This CDR3 has 16 amino acids. V lost 2 bases and J 1 base, leaving 11 bases between the germline ends. Per germline, CDR1 MDHEN and CDR2 SYDVKM. The CDR3 DNA follows: TGTGCCAGCAGTTTACTACCGACAGGGAACACCGGGGAGCTGTTTTTT. Amino acid sequence: CASSLLPTGNTGELFF.

The chain recombines TRBV5-1 with TRBJ1-6, with no clear D. The CDR3 loop spans 15 amino acids. The V end was cut by 0 bases, the J end by 9 bases, with 13 bases between. Per germline, CDR1 SGHRS and CDR2 YFSETQ. The CDR3 DNA sequence: TGCGCCAGCAGCTTGGACGCTAGGATGGGTTCACCCCTCCACTTT. Amino acids: CASSLDARMGSPLHF.

CDR3 protein: CASSTDSNEKLFF. The CDR3 nucleotides read TGTGCCAGCAGCACGGACAGTAATGAAAAACTGTTTTTT. This chain connects TRBV5-4 to TRBJ1-4; possible D gene TRBD1, 6 bases. The CDR3 length is 13 residues. Germline values: CDR1 SGHNT, CDR2 YYREEE (reference sequence). The V end was cut by 4 bases, the J end by 4 bases, with 8 bases between.

V usage is TRBV5-1 and J usage is TRBJ2-3; D unclear. CDR3 length equals 14 residues. Germline V lookup: CDR1 SGHRS, CDR2 YFSETQ. Trimming removed 0 bases from V and 10 bases from J, with 15 bases in between. Here the CDR3 reads CASSLVSAAVSQYF. CDR3 coding DNA: TGCGCCAGCAGCTTGGTCTCCGCCGCGGTGTCGCAGTATTTT.

The chain is built from TRBV5-6 and TRBJ1-1; 8 bases map to TRBD1. CDR3 length: 14 amino acids. The V segment lost 6 bases and the J segment 7 bases; nucleotides outside the gene matches: 11. In germline, CDR1 is SGHDT, CDR2 YYEEEE. CDR3 protein: CASTLPTGGSEAFF. The CDR3 nucleotides read TGTGCCAGCACCCTCCCTACAGGGGGGAGTGAAGCTTTCTTT.

The V call is TRBV5-1, the J call TRBJ2-7; 7 nucleotides align to TRBD1. In germline, CDR1 is SGHRS, CDR2 YFSETQ. V shed 4 bases and J 0 bases; nucleotides not matched to a gene: 4. This CDR3 has 14 amino acids. As DNA, the CDR3 is TGCGCCAGCAGCCCCTGGGACAGCTCCTACGAGCAGTACTTC. Its translation: CASSPWDSSYEQYF.

The chain couples TRBV7-9 to TRBJ2-3; 8 nucleotides match TRBD2. V lost 2 bases, J lost 4 bases, and 5 bases stayed unmatched. The CDR3 totals 15 residues. The germline gives CDR1 SEHNR, CDR2 FQNEAQ (reference sequence). The CDR3 sequence is CASSLLAGRPDTQYF. The CDR3 nucleotides are TGTGCCAGCAGCTTACTAGCGGGCCGGCCAGATACGCAGTATTTT.

V gene TRBV28 combines with J gene TRBJ2-7; no clear D gene. Looked up from germline, CDR1 is MDHEN and CDR2 is SYDVKM. V lost 5 bases, J lost 0 bases, and 5 bases lay in between. This CDR3 has 12 amino acids. This CDR3 reads CASSPVSYEQYF. For the CDR3, the DNA is TGTGCCAGCAGTCCAGTCTCCTACGAGCAGTACTTC.

V and J are TRBV9 and TRBJ1-3, with D possibly TRBD1 on 6 matching bases. The CDR3 sequence is 15 residues long. With 0 bases removed from V and 1 base from J, the gap between germline ends came to 8 bases. CDR1 and CDR2 from the germline V gene are SGDLS and YYNGEE. Written as DNA, the CDR3 is TGTGCCAGCAGCGTAGGAGACAGGTCTGGAAACACCATATATTTT. Its translation: CASSVGDRSGNTIYF.

The chain has TRBV7-8 and TRBJ2-3; D is uncertain. CDR3 length equals 16 residues. Germline CDR1 SGHVS, CDR2 FQNEAQ. Trimming shortened V by 2 bases and J by 1 base, and 13 bases separated the two germline ends. CDR3 in DNA: TGTGCCAGCAGCTTACTGGTCCCTGTAGGCACAGATACGCAGTATTTT. It specifies CASSLLVPVGTDTQYF.